These 23 T cell receptor beta chains originate from one sample sequenced in a study of OX40 agonist ivuxolimab in advanced cancers. The assay was immunoSEQ multiplex PCR, and TCRdb's table has in-frame clones only and misses some. The top ten hold 2.5% to 3.5% of the sample, which has 58,000 or so clones, roughly 83% seen once. The sample was CD4+ or CD8+ T cells sorted from blood, taken in a trial of the OX40 agonist ivuxolimab. The receptor source for this set is an adult with an advanced solid tumor such as melanoma, head and neck, liver or kidney cancer.

V and J are TRBV19 and TRBJ1-1; the D gene is possibly TRBD1 (6 bases). The V gene's germline CDR1 is LNHDA and CDR2 SQIVND (reference sequence). Between the trimmed V and J ends, which lost 7 bases and 3 bases, there was a span of 9 bases. The CDR3 consists of 12 residues. The CDR3 DNA reads as TGTGCCAGTACAGGGGAATACACTGAAGCTTTCTTT. Encoded protein: CASTGEYTEAFF.

CDR3 in DNA: TGTGCCAGCAGCTTTGGGGGTGCTGGAAACACCATATATTTT. It translates to CASSFGGAGNTIYF. The chain carries TRBV7-2 and TRBJ1-3, with a tentative D call TRBD1 (5 bases). With 3 bases removed from V and 2 bases from J, the gap between germline ends came to 8 bases. The germline CDR1 and CDR2 sequences are SGHTA and FQGNSA. The CDR3 is 14 residues long.

This chain uses TRBV7-3 with TRBJ1-2, with no clear D. The CDR3 extends over 13 amino acids. V was pared by 6 bases and J by 4 bases, with 12 bases between. Germline V CDR1 and CDR2: SGHTA, FQGTGA. DNA for the CDR3: TGTGCCAGCAGTTTGGACGCATCCTATGGCTACACCTTC. It codes for CASSLDASYGYTF.

The V call is TRBV30, the J call TRBJ2-5; D might be TRBD1 or TRBD2, each matching 5 bases. Trimming pared 0 bases from V and 4 bases from J, leaving 9 bases between. This CDR3 contains 13 residues. CDR1 is GTSNPN and CDR2 is SVGIG in the germline V gene (reference sequence). The CDR3 loop reads CAWSVPGAETQYF. For the CDR3, the DNA is TGTGCCTGGAGTGTCCCCGGGGCAGAGACCCAGTACTTC.

This clone was found once. The J gene is TRBJ2-5, the V gene TRBV4-2, with TRBD2 matching over 15 bases. V shed 5 bases and J 5 bases; nucleotides not matched to a gene: 6. This CDR3 is built from 16 residues. Germline CDR1 and CDR2: LGHNA and YNFKEQ. This chain's CDR3 is CASSWTSGGAVETQYF. As DNA, the CDR3 is TGTGCCAGCAGCTGGACTAGCGGGGGGGCCGTGGAGACCCAGTACTTC.

V gene TRBV7-6 combines with J gene TRBJ1-6, with D hard to call. Germline V gene sequence: CDR1 SGHVS, CDR2 FNYEAQ. V dropped 1 base and J dropped 2 bases, with 9 bases sitting between them. This CDR3 is built from 16 residues. The CDR3 protein is CASSLGPGAYNSPLHF. CDR3 DNA: TGTGCCAGCAGCTTAGGTCCCGGCGCCTATAATTCACCCCTCCACTTT.

The chain recombines TRBV11-2 with TRBJ1-1; D gene ambiguous. The V gene lost 4 bases and the J gene lost 1 base, with 13 bases spanning the gap. Germline CDR1 reads SGHAT; CDR2 reads FQNNGV. The length of the CDR3 is 15 residues. The CDR3 region is CASSSRGAGNTEAFF. The CDR3 region has the DNA TGTGCCAGCAGCTCCCGCGGCGCAGGGAACACTGAAGCTTTCTTT.

The gene calls are TRBV7-2 and TRBJ2-5; 9 bases map to TRBD2. CDR1 is SGHTA, CDR2 FQGNSA, per germline. V gave up 1 base and J gave up 12 bases; unmatched junction bases: 12. The CDR3 length is 15 residues. CDR3 sequence reads: CASSLGPTSGPGKYF. CDR3 sequence (DNA): TGTGCCAGCAGCTTAGGCCCGACTAGCGGACCGGGGAAGTACTTC.

As concerns this clone: At one end, the junction sequence differs from germline, possibly due to a read error. This sequence joins TRBV5-6 and TRBJ1-5, with D uncertain. CDR3 length: 13 amino acids. The germline CDR1 and CDR2 sequences are SGHDT and YYEEEE. CDR3 amino acids: CVSSSWAGQPQHF. The CDR3 bases are TGTGTCAGCAGCTCCTGGGCCGGTCAGCCCCAGCATTTT. The full variable domain, completed using reference TRBV5-6 and TRBJ1-5, is DAGVTQSPTHLIKTRGQQVTLRCSPKSGHDTVSWYQQALGQGPQFIFQYYEEEERQRGNFPDRFSGHQFPNYSSELNVNALLLGDSALYLCVSSSWAGQPQHFGDGTRLSIL.

The chain uses TRBV19 and TRBJ1-4; D perhaps matches TRBD1 (5 bases). The CDR3 sequence is 14 residues long. The germline V gene has CDR1 LNHDA and CDR2 SQIVND (reference sequence). The V end was cut by 6 bases, the J end by 8 bases, with 16 bases between. CDR3: CASSSGAVKEKLFF. The CDR3 nucleotides read TGTGCCAGTAGCTCCGGGGCGGTTAAAGAAAAACTGTTTTTT.

CDR3 in DNA: TGCGCCAGCGGAAATTCACTCCTAGATGGCTACACCTTC. Translating it yields CASGNSLLDGYTF. The V gene is TRBV5-1, the J gene TRBJ1-2; D remains ambiguous. V gave up 7 bases and J gave up 6 bases, with 16 bases separating them. This CDR3 contains 13 residues. The germline V gene encodes CDR1 SGHRS and CDR2 YFSETQ.

V usage is TRBV6-5 and J usage is TRBJ1-2; no clear D gene. Between the trimmed V and J ends, which lost 8 bases and 8 bases, there was a span of 15 bases. From germline, CDR1 is MNHEY and CDR2 SVGAGI. This CDR3 region has 12 residues. The CDR3 DNA reads TGTGCCAGCCAACAGAGGGCCGGAGGCTACACCTTC. Its translation is CASQQRAGGYTF.

The chain recombines TRBV11-1 with TRBJ1-2; D not resolved. The CDR3 covers 14 residues. Germline CDR1 and CDR2: SGHAT and FQDESV (reference sequence). Trimming removed 5 bases at V and 4 bases at J, with 14 bases between. CDR3 residues: CASSPLGQGYGYTF. The CDR3 DNA reads TGTGCCAGCAGCCCGCTGGGCCAAGGCTATGGCTACACCTTC.

The chain joins TRBV30 to TRBJ1-6; D call uncertain. CDR1 is GTSNPN, CDR2 SVGIG, per germline (reference sequence). V shed 0 bases and J shed 10 bases, with 13 bases lying between them. This CDR3 is 14 amino acids long. The CDR3 protein is CAWSVERFGSPLHF. In DNA form, the CDR3 reads TGTGCCTGGAGTGTAGAGCGCTTTGGATCACCCCTCCACTTT.

The chain couples TRBV4-3 to TRBJ1-4; D gene unclear. Trimming left V 2 bases short and J 0 bases short, with 7 bases between. Germline V gene data show CDR1 as LGHNA and CDR2 as YSLEER. CDR3 size: 15 residues. Here the CDR3 reads CASSQTRSTNEKLFF. CDR3 sequence (DNA): TGCGCCAGCAGCCAAACACGTTCAACTAATGAAAAACTGTTTTTT.

A single count supports this clone. One end of the junction varies from germline; a read error may be responsible. The chain employs TRBV28 and TRBJ1-1, with TRBD1 as a possible D gene (6 bases). Germline loops: CDR1 MDHEN, CDR2 SYDVKM. This CDR3 comprises 12 residues. The CDR3 here is CASSLGGRGAWF. The DNA of the CDR3 is TGTGCCAGCAGCCTGGGGGGGCGCGGGGCCTGGTTT.

This clone has only one observation. The chain recombines TRBV21-1 with TRBJ1-1. TRBV21-1 is a pseudogene. The CDR3 totals 14 residues. The CDR3 here is CASSNCPEWGEAFF. The CDR3 DNA reads TGTGCCAGCAGCAATTGCCCGGAGTGGGGTGAAGCTTTCTTT.

The gene calls are TRBV7-6 and TRBJ2-7; 13 bases are shared with TRBD2. V shed 6 bases and J 0 bases; nucleotides not matched to a gene: 17. The CDR3 contains 20 residues. The germline CDR1 and CDR2 sequences are SGHVS and FNYEAQ. The CDR3 loop is CASRLKGTSGAYKHSYEQYF. The DNA of the CDR3 is TGTGCCAGCAGATTAAAGGGGACTAGCGGGGCCTATAAACACTCCTACGAGCAGTACTTC. Complete variable domain (other parts from reference TRBV7-6 and TRBJ2-7): GAGVSQSPRYKVTKRGQDVALRCDPISGHVSLYWYRQALGQGPEFLTYFNYEAQQDKSGLPNDRFSAERPEGSISTLTIQRTEQRDSAMYRCASRLKGTSGAYKHSYEQYFGPGTRLTVT.

The chain uses TRBV2 and TRBJ2-7; 8 bases line up with TRBD1. The germline gives CDR1 SNHLY, CDR2 FYNNEI. The CDR3 spans 14 residues. The ends lost 6 bases at V and 2 bases at J; junction bases unmatched: 6. The CDR3 DNA reads TGTGCCAGCAGCGGGACAGGCGGAACCTACGAGCAGTACTTC. Translation: CASSGTGGTYEQYF.

The V gene is TRBV18, the J gene TRBJ1-2, with D uncertain. This CDR3 is 11 amino acids long. Germline V CDR1 and CDR2: KGHSH, LQKENI. V lost 3 bases, J lost 14 bases, and 13 bases lay in between. Here the CDR3 DNA reads TGTGCCAGCTCACCCGGGGATCTCCCTACCTTC. Encoded protein: CASSPGDLPTF.

The chain has TRBV6-5 and TRBJ2-7; D is ambiguous. V gave up 2 bases and J gave up 0 bases, with 14 bases separating them. Looked up from germline, CDR1 is MNHEY and CDR2 is SVGAGI. The CDR3 has 16 amino acids. The CDR3: CASSYALPVGSYEQYF. The CDR3 nucleotides read TGTGCCAGCAGTTACGCGTTACCGGTAGGCTCCTACGAGCAGTACTTC.

The chain carries TRBV14 and TRBJ1-6; TRBD1 agrees at 8 bases. Trimming removed 4 bases from V and 7 bases from J; junction bases left unmatched: 9. This CDR3 spans 16 amino acids. Germline lookup yields CDR1 SGHDN and CDR2 FVKESK. The CDR3 bases are TGTGCCAGCAGCCTCGGGAGGGACAGGTTGAATTCACCCCTCCACTTT. This gives the protein CASSLGRDRLNSPLHF.

This clone has a handful of counts. Different DNA sequences within this sample yield the same CDR3. The genes are TRBV18 and TRBJ1-5; perhaps TRBD1 as D (5 bases). Germline lookup yields CDR1 KGHSH and CDR2 LQKENI. V was clipped by 3 bases and J by 2 bases, with 8 bases between them. The CDR3 consists of 14 residues. This CDR3 reads CASSPGGGNQPQHF. The CDR3 coding sequence is TGTGCCAGCTCACCCGGGGGAGGCAATCAGCCCCAGCATTTT.